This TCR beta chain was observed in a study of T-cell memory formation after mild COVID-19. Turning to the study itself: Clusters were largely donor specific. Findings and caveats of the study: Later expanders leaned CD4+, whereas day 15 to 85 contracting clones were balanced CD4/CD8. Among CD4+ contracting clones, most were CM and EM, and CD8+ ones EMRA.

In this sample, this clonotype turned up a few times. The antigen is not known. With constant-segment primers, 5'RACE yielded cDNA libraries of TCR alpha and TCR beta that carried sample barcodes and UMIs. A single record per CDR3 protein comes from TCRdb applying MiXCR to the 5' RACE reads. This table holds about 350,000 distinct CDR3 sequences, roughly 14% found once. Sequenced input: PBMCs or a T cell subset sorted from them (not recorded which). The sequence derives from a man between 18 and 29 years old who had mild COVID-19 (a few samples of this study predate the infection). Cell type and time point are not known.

The CDR3 nucleotides are TGTGCCAGCAGCCAAGAACAGTTCCAGACAGCCAGGTATGGCTACACCTTC. It translates to CASSQEQFQTARYGYTF. The chain is built from TRBV4-2 and TRBJ1-2; tentatively, D is TRBD1 (5 bases). The CDR3 extends over 17 amino acids. Germline V gene sequence: CDR1 LGHNA, CDR2 YNFKEQ. V lost 0 bases, J lost 5 bases, and 19 bases lay in between.